These 25 T cell receptor beta chains originate from one sample sequenced in a study of spatial heterogeneity in lung cancer. Time point meaning: blood at routine non-recurrence follow-up after resection. MiXCR was run by TCRdb on the 5' RACE reads, yielding one entry per CDR3 protein. The sample holds about 87,000 distinct CDR3 sequences; just under 20% are singletons and the top ten take just over 20%. This specimen consisted of PBMCs, obtained at follow-up. These receptors were collected from a male donor with early-stage non-small cell lung cancer.

This clonotype has ten or more counts. This chain connects TRBV14 to TRBJ1-6; D might be TRBD1 (6 bases). This CDR3 region has 15 residues. Germline values: CDR1 SGHDN, CDR2 FVKESK. V lost 2 bases and J 10 bases, leaving 15 bases between the germline ends. The CDR3 sequence: CASSQLRGWNSPLHF. CDR3 in DNA: TGTGCCAGCAGCCAACTCAGGGGATGGAACTCACCCCTCCACTTT.

This clonotype was observed a handful of times. The rearrangement uses TRBV11-2 and TRBJ2-3; maybe TRBD1 (6 bases). Germline V CDR1 and CDR2: SGHAT, FQNNGV. The CDR3 is 16 residues long. Trimming took off 1 base at V and 3 bases at J, with 14 bases between the two ends. The CDR3 loop reads CASSLGGRRRTDTQYF. CDR3 in DNA: TGTGCCAGCAGCTTAGGGGGGCGCCGCAGGACAGATACGCAGTATTTT.

This clonotype has just a few counts. The rearrangement joins TRBV7-9 to TRBJ2-7; 7 bases are a match to TRBD1. The CDR3 is made up of 13 amino acids. V shed 6 bases and J 0 bases; nucleotides not matched to a gene: 2. Germline CDR1 reads SEHNR; CDR2 reads FQNEAQ (reference sequence). The CDR3 spells CASSWDSSYEQYF. CDR3 DNA: TGTGCCAGCAGTTGGGACAGCTCCTACGAGCAGTACTTC.

This clonotype occurred a few times. The gene calls are TRBV9 and TRBJ1-2; D is ambiguous. The CDR3 contains 14 residues. Trimming removed 0 bases at V and 0 bases at J, with 6 bases between. CDR1 is SGDLS and CDR2 is YYNGEE in the germline V gene. The CDR3 here is CASSVGGTNYGYTF. The CDR3 DNA reads as TGTGCCAGCAGCGTAGGAGGGACTAACTATGGCTACACCTTC.

V is TRBV19 and J is TRBJ2-7, with 8 bases that match TRBD2. The CDR3 extends over 15 amino acids. CDR1 LNHDA and CDR2 SQIVND come from the germline V gene (reference sequence). V shed 2 bases, J shed 2 bases, and the junction held 5 bases outside the gene matches. Here the CDR3 reads CASSISLAGTYEQYF. CDR3 in DNA: TGTGCCAGTAGTATAAGTCTAGCGGGTACCTACGAGCAGTACTTC.

This clonotype was detected only a few times. The CDR3 here is CASSSDGTGGDYGYTF. In DNA, the CDR3 is TGTGCCAGCAGCTCAGATGGGACAGGGGGGGACTATGGCTACACCTTC. The chain joins TRBV5-4 to TRBJ1-2; 11 bases are a match to TRBD1. The CDR3 totals 16 residues. The trim removed 3 bases at V and 3 bases at J, leaving 7 bases unmatched. Germline V gives CDR1 SGHNT, CDR2 YYREEE (reference sequence).

CDR3 loop: CASSPGLTLGYTF. As DNA, the CDR3 is TGTGCCAGCAGTCCCGGACTGACGTTGGGCTACACCTTC. The rearrangement uses TRBV6-2 or TRBV6-3 and TRBJ1-2; D is undetermined. The V gene's germline CDR1 is MNHEY and CDR2 SVGEGT. V was clipped by 5 bases and J by 8 bases, with 15 bases between them. The CDR3 contains 13 residues.

This clonotype was seen more than once but under ten times. The chain has TRBV20-1 and TRBJ2-1, with D unclear. The CDR3 totals 13 residues. Trimming took off 3 bases at V and 5 bases at J, with 11 bases between the two ends. Germline V gives CDR1 DFQATT, CDR2 SNEGSKA (reference sequence). In nucleotides, the CDR3 is TGCAGTGCTAGTTGGGATCCCCACAATGAGCAGTTCTTC. Its translation: CSASWDPHNEQFF.

A remark on this clonotype: This could be a read error, since a much larger clone is one nucleotide away. The genes are TRBV20-1 and TRBJ1-5; D is undetermined. The CDR3 consists of 13 residues. V was clipped by 5 bases and J by 1 base, with 9 bases between them. The germline V gene has CDR1 DFQATT and CDR2 SNEGSKA (reference sequence). CDR3 DNA sequence: TGCAGTGCTCGAAGTGACAGCAATCAGCCCCAGCATTTT. The encoded protein is CSARSDSNQPQHF.

This clonotype was seen only a few times. The chain employs TRBV20-1 and TRBJ1-1; TRBD1 might be the D (5 bases). The CDR3 runs to 14 residues. Trimming removed 5 bases at V and 4 bases at J, with 17 bases between. CDR1 DFQATT and CDR2 SNEGSKA come from the germline V gene (reference sequence). The CDR3 nucleotides read TGCAGTGCTGCTCCCCGGGGGGGAGGCACTGAAGCTTTCTTT. Encoded protein: CSAAPRGGGTEAFF.

J is TRBJ2-1 and V is TRBV11-1; the D gene could be TRBD1 or TRBD2 (5 bases each). Germline values: CDR1 SGHAT, CDR2 FQDESV (reference sequence). This CDR3 has 15 residues. Trimming shortened V by 5 bases and J by 2 bases, and 13 bases separated the two germline ends. The CDR3 DNA is TGTGCCAGCAGCCAAACCGGGACGACCTACAATGAGCAGTTCTTC. Protein sequence: CASSQTGTTYNEQFF.

As to this clonotype: At one end the junction does not follow the germline gene, possibly because of a read error. The chain carries TRBV3-1 and TRBJ2-7; D ambiguous. The CDR3 totals 14 residues. Germline V CDR1 and CDR2: LGHDT, YNNKEL (reference sequence). The CDR3 sequence: CASSQGRFSFEQYF. CDR3 nucleotides: TGTGCCAGCAGCCAAGGCCGATTCTCCTTCGAGCAGTACTTC.

The rearrangement links TRBV10-3 to TRBJ2-7; D is uncertain. The length of the CDR3 is 13 residues. V was shortened by 7 bases and J by 6 bases, with 16 bases between the two germline ends. Germline V gene lookup returns CDR1 ENHRY and CDR2 SYGVKD. The CDR3 here is CAITVDRFREQYF. DNA for the CDR3: TGTGCCATCACCGTTGACCGTTTCCGCGAGCAGTACTTC.

This chain uses TRBV10-1 with TRBJ2-1, with 7 bases matching TRBD2. J lost 5 bases, V lost 2 bases, and 3 bases had no gene match. The CDR3 sequence is 14 residues long. Germline assignment: CDR1 WNHNN and CDR2 SYGVQD (reference sequence). The chain's CDR3 is CASSEKRENNEQFF. DNA of the CDR3: TGCGCCAGCAGTGAGAAGCGGGAAAACAATGAGCAGTTCTTC.

The table lists this clonotype with many counts. The chain couples TRBV10-3 to TRBJ2-5; D remains ambiguous. The CDR3 is 14 amino acids. Germline CDR1 is ENHRY and CDR2 is SYGVKD. Trimming shortened V by 10 bases and J by 5 bases, and 20 bases separated the two germline ends. This CDR3 is CATRVAPTSETQYF. The CDR3 bases are TGTGCCACCCGAGTGGCCCCGACGAGTGAGACCCAGTACTTC.

This clonotype was observed a few times. This sequence joins TRBV20-1 and TRBJ1-5; no clear D. V dropped 3 bases and J dropped 3 bases, with 6 bases sitting between them. The germline CDR1 and CDR2 sequences are DFQATT and SNEGSKA (reference sequence). The CDR3 consists of 12 residues. CDR3 coding DNA: TGCAGTGCTAGGGGCCACAATCAGCCCCAGCATTTT. Protein product: CSARGHNQPQHF.

This clonotype was counted many times. The chain links TRBV12-3 or TRBV12-4 to TRBJ1-5; D is unresolved. V lost 3 bases, J lost 5 bases, and 5 bases lay in between. The CDR3 has 12 amino acids. DNA of the CDR3: TGTGCCAGCAGTTTGGATCATCAGCCCCAGCATTTT. Translating gives CASSLDHQPQHF.

This chain joins TRBV2 and TRBJ1-2; the D is unclear. The CDR3 runs to 13 residues. V lost 7 bases and J lost 7, with 16 bases in between. Germline CDR1 is SNHLY and CDR2 is FYNNEI. CDR3 nucleotides: TGTGCCAGCACGGGCCAGTCTTTCTTTGGCTACACCTTC. Protein: CASTGQSFFGYTF.

V is TRBV24-1 and J is TRBJ2-3; 11 bases map to TRBD1. Germline CDR1 KGHDR, CDR2 SFDVKD. CDR3 length: 15 residues. The trim removed 4 bases at V and 5 bases at J, leaving 4 bases unmatched. The CDR3 nucleotides are TGTGCCACCAGTGAATGGGGACAGGGGGAAGATACGCAGTATTTT. This encodes CATSEWGQGEDTQYF.

The CDR3 coding sequence is TGTGCCAGCAGAGTTAATCAGCCCCAGCATTTT. Protein product: CASRVNQPQHF. J is TRBJ1-5 and V is TRBV2; D gene uncertain. CDR1 and CDR2 from the germline V gene are SNHLY and FYNNEI. CDR3 length: 11 residues. V gave up 6 bases and J gave up 4 bases, with 4 bases separating them.

This clonotype has just a few counts. V is TRBV7-2 and J is TRBJ1-5; D gene uncertain. The germline V gene has CDR1 SGHTA and CDR2 FQGNSA. Trimming took off 3 bases at V and 7 bases at J, with 13 bases between the two ends. This CDR3 is 14 amino acids long. CDR3 nucleotides: TGTGCCAGCAGCTTCACCGGGAACGGGCAGCCCCAGCATTTT. Translating gives CASSFTGNGQPQHF.

This clonotype has more than one count but fewer than ten. The chain is built from TRBV6-5 and TRBJ1-2; D possibly corresponds to TRBD1 (6 bases). Germline V lookup: CDR1 MNHEY, CDR2 SVGAGI. The germline V and J ends were trimmed by 0 bases and 1 base, with 21 bases remaining between them. The CDR3 contains 19 residues. The CDR3: CASSYSLGGRKGSNYGYTF. The CDR3 coding sequence is TGTGCCAGCAGTTACTCGCTAGGGGGTCGAAAAGGGAGTAACTATGGCTACACCTTC.

The chain combines TRBV7-2 with TRBJ1-1; no clear D. The CDR3 covers 12 residues. The germline V gene encodes CDR1 SGHTA and CDR2 FQGNSA. The V and J ends lost 1 base and 8 bases respectively, with 8 bases between them. This CDR3 reads CASSLEIGEAFF. CDR3 nucleotides: TGTGCCAGCAGCTTAGAGATCGGGGAAGCTTTCTTT.

This clonotype was counted a few times. The chain has TRBV11-2 and TRBJ1-2; D is unresolved. Trimming stripped 2 bases from V and 7 bases from J, with 8 bases between. Germline V gene data show CDR1 as SGHAT and CDR2 as FQNNGV. The CDR3 has 12 residues. The CDR3 coding sequence is TGTGCCAGCAGCTTAATCGAGGGTGGCTACACCTTC. Protein: CASSLIEGGYTF.

Ten or more counts support this clonotype. This rearrangement joins TRBV7-3 to TRBJ2-1; a possible D gene is TRBD2 (5 bases). This CDR3 has 15 residues. Trimming took 0 bases from V and 0 from J, leaving 6 bases between them. The germline V gene has CDR1 SGHTA and CDR2 FQGTGA. CDR3 sequence reads: CASSLTRDSYNEQFF. CDR3 DNA: TGTGCCAGCAGCTTAACGAGGGACTCCTACAATGAGCAGTTCTTC.